This is a list of T cell receptor beta chains from one sample in a study of blood T cells in healthy people across ages. MiXCR was run by TCRdb on the 5' RACE reads, yielding one entry per CDR3 protein. Here the sample spans about 1.4 million distinct CDR3 sequences, 59% being singletons. The specimen was blood. The receptors come from a man between 18 and 35 years old in good health. The CDR3 runs from the conserved cysteine through the conserved F or W. The D gene is left open where the match is weak. Clone size is stated in some rows and not others, as once, few, many or a class when expanded.

TRBD2,TRBV2,TRBJ2-7,.,TGTGCCGGTACTAGCGGGGGGTGGGACGAGCAGTACTTC,CAGTSGGWDEQYF
.,TRBV13,TRBJ2-7,.,TGTGCCAGCAGCATCCAAGGCAGACTCTCCCGCACCGGTCGGTACAATGAGCAGTACTTC,CASSIQGRLSRTGRYNEQYF
TRBD2,TRBV29-1,TRBJ2-3,.,TGCAGCGTTCCGAATAGCGGGGGCTCTAGCACAGATACGCAGTATTTT,CSVPNSGGSSTDTQYF
TRBD1,TRBV5-4,TRBJ2-7,.,TGTGCCAGCAGCTCACCGGGACAGACAATTTACGAGCAGTACTTC,CASSSPGQTIYEQYF
TRBD2,TRBV7-9,TRBJ2-1,.,TGTGCCAGCAGCTTAGGGTTCCTAGCGGGGGACCCCCACAATGAGCAGTTCTTC,CASSLGFLAGDPHNEQFF
TRBD1,TRBV4-1,TRBJ1-3,.,TGCGCCAGCAGCCAAGCCCCTCTCGACAGGGAGCTCTCAGTGTCTGGAAACACCATATATTTT,CASSQAPLDRELSVSGNTIYF
.,TRBV12-3/TRBV12-4,TRBJ2-3,.,TGTGCCAGCAGTTCGGCGAGTCTCATCGTCGGGGATACGCAGTATTTT,CASSSASLIVGDTQYF
.,TRBV7-2,TRBJ1-3,.,TGTGCCAGCAGCTTAGGACAGCTCCGTAACACCATATATTTT,CASSLGQLRNTIYF
.,TRBV5-1,TRBJ2-5,.,TGCGCCAGCAGCTTGTCTGGGTGGCAGTCCCAAGAGACCCAGTACTTC,CASSLSGWQSQETQYF
TRBD2,TRBV12-3/TRBV12-4,TRBJ2-7,.,TGTGCCAGCAGTAGTGCCGGGGCGGGGGGGCTGGATGAGCAGTACTTC,CASSSAGAGGLDEQYF
.,TRBV20-1,TRBJ2-7,.,TGCAGTGCTCGACAGGCGCCCTACGAGCAGTACTTC,CSARQAPYEQYF
.,TRBV9,TRBJ1-2,.,TGTGCCAGCAGCGTAGTAGGAACAGAACGCTATGGCTACACCTTC,CASSVVGTERYGYTF
.,TRBV18,TRBJ2-3,.,TGTGCCAGCTCAATCTCGGGCAGAACTAGCACAGATACGCAGTATTTT,CASSISGRTSTDTQYF
.,TRBV27,TRBJ2-7,.,TGTGCCAGCAGTGCCACCGAACGTAAATCCTACGAGCAGTACTTC,CASSATERKSYEQYF
.,TRBV3-1,TRBJ2-7,.,TGTGCCAGCAGCCAAGTCCGGGGCGCCGGGCAGCAGTACTTC,CASSQVRGAGQQYF
.,TRBV6-5,TRBJ1-2,once,TGTGCCAGCAGTCGCACGAGAAACTATGGCTACACCTTC,CASSRTRNYGYTF
.,TRBV5-1,TRBJ2-1,.,TGCGCCAGCGGCCCGCTAATCTCCTACAATGAGCAGTTCTTC,CASGPLISYNEQFF
.,TRBV4-3,TRBJ1-1,once,TGCGCCAGCAGCCAAAGGGCGGGAGGGGACACTGAAGCTTTCTTT,CASSQRAGGDTEAFF
.,TRBV5-1,TRBJ2-5,.,TGCGCCAGCAGCTTGGAGGTTGGGAGACAGCGAGAGACCCAGTACTTC,CASSLEVGRQRETQYF
.,TRBV29-1,TRBJ2-1,few,TGCAGCTCCTCTCCACGACGAGATGGTGAGCAGTTCTTC,CSSSPRRDGEQFF
TRBD2,TRBV20-1,TRBJ2-1,.,TGCAGTGCTAGAAAGCGGGGGGCCTACAATGAGCAGTTCTTC,CSARKRGAYNEQFF
.,TRBV29-1,TRBJ2-7,few,TGCAGCGTTGGAGGTCGCACCATTTACGAGCAGTACTTC,CSVGGRTIYEQYF
.,TRBV12-3/TRBV12-4,TRBJ2-1,.,TGTGCCAGCAGAAGCGCAGGGGCTTGGGATGAGCAGTTCTTC,CASRSAGAWDEQFF
.,TRBV7-2,TRBJ2-4,.,TGTGCCAGCAGCTTGCGGCGATTGGTCCCGACGGCCAAAAACATTCAGTACTTC,CASSLRRLVPTAKNIQYF
.,TRBV20-1,TRBJ2-1,.,TGCAGTGGGAAGTTCCTCTACAATGAGCAGTTCTTC,CSGKFLYNEQFF
.,TRBV29-1,TRBJ2-7,once,TGCAGCGTGGGCCAGGCGAACCCCTACGAGCAGTACTTC,CSVGQANPYEQYF
.,TRBV25-1,TRBJ1-2,.,TGTGCCAGCAGTACCATGCTACAGGGAATTAATGGCTACACCTTC,CASSTMLQGINGYTF
.,TRBV6-2/TRBV6-3,TRBJ2-1,.,TGTGCCAGCAGTTACGCCATGGGTGAGCAGTTCTTC,CASSYAMGEQFF
.,TRBV6-2/TRBV6-3,TRBJ2-5,.,TGTGCCAGCAGTACCTACCTACAGCAGTACTTC,CASSTYLQQYF
.,TRBV4-2,TRBJ1-2,few,TGTGCCAGCAGGTACGGCGGGACCTATGGCTACACCTTC,CASRYGGTYGYTF
.,TRBV5-1,TRBJ1-2,.,TGCGCCAGCAGCTTGGAACAGGGCTCCCGCGGCTACACCTTC,CASSLEQGSRGYTF